This T cell receptor (beta chain) is from a study of blood T cell repertoires in COVID-19. At the level of the study: Spain, Italy and the United States supplied samples that represented acute and convalescent COVID-19. Nucleic acid was either cDNA or gDNA, and it came from T cells, B-cell-depleted T cells, or PBMCs.

Looked up from germline, CDR1 is WNHNN and CDR2 is SYGVQD (reference sequence). The CDR3 is 14 amino acids. V gave up 10 bases and J gave up 0 bases; unmatched junction bases: 5. As originally analysed: Estimation of nucleated cell counts was performed using reference gene primer amplification. Method: immunoSEQ multiplex PCR; TCRdb's copy keeps in-frame clones and lacks some. V and J calls and clone size follow that table, whereas D and trimming were derived from the DNA. The profile shows about 91,000 clones, approximately 90% of them singletons. This rearrangement joins TRBV10-1 to TRBJ2-7; 11 bases are a match to TRBD2. Sequencing input: peripheral blood. The clonotype was recovered from an elderly woman with active COVID-19. CDR3 nucleotide sequence: TGCGCCATCCCGACTAGCGGGAACTCCTACGAGCAGTACTTC. This codes for CAIPTSGNSYEQYF.